This entry lists 8 T cell receptor beta chains sequenced from one sample in a study of OX40 agonist ivuxolimab in advanced cancers. Library preparation was by the immunoSEQ multiplex PCR assay. This is the immuneACCESS table as TCRdb keeps it, with only in-frame sequences that have V and J called. A part of the clones is gone; compared with another copy, unresolved V genes explain less than half, and the rest is unexplained. The sample data list fewer than 30,000 clones, and around 86% of these were observed just once. 32% of the sample is taken by the ten largest. Specimen: CD4+ or CD8+ T cells sorted from blood, collected in a trial of the OX40 agonist ivuxolimab. These receptors were collected from an adult with an advanced solid tumor such as melanoma, head and neck, liver or kidney cancer.

This clone was observed a few times. V is TRBV15 and J is TRBJ1-5; D unclear. In germline, CDR1 is LNHNV, CDR2 YYDKDF (reference sequence). There are 15 residues in the CDR3. Trimming left V 4 bases short and J 3 bases short, with 13 bases between. The CDR3 spells CATSITLGNNQPQHF. Written as DNA, the CDR3 is TGTGCCACCAGCATTACATTAGGAAACAATCAGCCCCAGCATTTT.

This chain connects TRBV5-1 to TRBJ1-1, with a tentative D call TRBD1 (6 bases). This CDR3 has 14 amino acids. CDR1 is SGHRS, CDR2 YFSETQ, per germline. V dropped 0 bases and J dropped 6 bases, with 12 bases sitting between them. Here the CDR3 DNA reads TGCGCCAGCAGCTTGGGTGGGGGGCCTTCTGAAGCTTTCTTT. It yields the protein CASSLGGGPSEAFF.

The rearrangement links TRBV6-4 to TRBJ1-6; 7 bases are shared with TRBD1. V trimming: 3 bases; J trimming: 7 bases; junction bases outside the gene matches: 6. The CDR3 is 15 amino acids. Germline values: CDR1 MRHNA, CDR2 SNTAGT. The CDR3: CASSEGGRGNSPLHF. The CDR3 DNA reads as TGTGCCAGCAGTGAAGGGGGCAGGGGGAATTCACCCCTCCACTTT.

V is TRBV7-3 and J is TRBJ2-7; 10 bases line up with TRBD1. This CDR3 has 16 amino acids. Germline CDR1 SGHTA, CDR2 FQGTGA. Trimming took 5 bases from V and 4 from J; bases not matched to a gene: 11. In DNA form, the CDR3 reads TGTGCCAGCAGCCCAGGGGGGACAGGGGAAATGTACGAGCAGTACTTC. It encodes CASSPGGTGEMYEQYF.

V is TRBV28 and J is TRBJ2-7; no definite D call. This CDR3 is 13 amino acids long. Germline V gene lookup returns CDR1 MDHEN and CDR2 SYDVKM. V was cut by 3 bases and J by 4 bases, with 10 bases left in between. As DNA, the CDR3 is TGTGCCAGCAGTTTTAACATAAGGTACGAGCAGTACTTC. Translating gives CASSFNIRYEQYF.

The rearrangement uses TRBV11-3 and TRBJ2-3, with TRBD1 matching over 7 bases. Unmatched junction bases numbered 4, after V lost 1 base and J lost 0 bases. Looked up from germline, CDR1 is SGHNT and CDR2 is YENEEA. The CDR3 length is 16 residues. DNA for the CDR3: TGTGCCAGCAGCTTAGCGACAGGGCGTAGCACAGATACGCAGTATTTT. The encoded protein is CASSLATGRSTDTQYF.

The V and J genes are TRBV2 and TRBJ1-1; D perhaps matches TRBD1 (5 bases). Germline V gene lookup returns CDR1 SNHLY and CDR2 FYNNEI. The CDR3 runs to 15 residues. V gave up 1 base and J gave up 0 bases, with 9 bases separating them. CDR3 sequence reads: CASSEGEGLNTEAFF. The CDR3 region has the DNA TGTGCCAGCAGTGAAGGGGAGGGGTTGAACACTGAAGCTTTCTTT. Using reference TRBV2 and TRBJ1-1 for the parts outside the CDR3, the full variable domain is EPEVTQTPSHQVTQMGQEVILRCVPISNHLYFYWYRQILGQKVEFLVSFYNNEISEKSEIFDDQFSVERPDGSNFTLKIRSTKLEDSAMYFCASSEGEGLNTEAFFGQGTRLTVV.

The chain carries TRBV5-4 and TRBJ2-1, with D tentatively TRBD1 (6 bases). Germline lookup yields CDR1 SGHNT and CDR2 YYREEE (reference sequence). V dropped 0 bases and J dropped 5 bases, with 24 bases sitting between them. The CDR3 has 19 amino acids. CDR3 DNA: TGTGCCAGCAGCTTGGGCCGGAAGCCTGACAGGATTTTGAACAATGAGCAGTTCTTC. Translating gives CASSLGRKPDRILNNEQFF.